This paragraph reports one TCR beta chain. MiXCR was run by TCRdb on the 5' RACE reads, yielding one entry per CDR3 protein. The table shows about 220,000 distinct CDR3 sequences, with under 8.5% occurring only once. The sample originates from a study of identical twins. With V trimmed by 6 bases and J by 0 bases, 8 bases remained unmatched. The CDR3 length is 16 residues. CDR1 is SEHNR and CDR2 is FQNEAQ in the germline V gene (reference sequence). These data were also filed under a second study, of T cells expressing NK-cell markers.

The genes are TRBV7-9 and TRBJ1-3, with 7 bases matching TRBD1. The clonotype comes from a woman younger than 35 in good health. Sequences were obtained from CD8+ T cells sorted from blood. The CDR3 nucleotides read TGTGCCAGCAGTTATTCCGGGACAGACTCTGGAAACACCATATATTTT. Translating gives CASSYSGTDSGNTIYF. The full variable domain, its missing parts supplied by reference TRBV7-9 and TRBJ1-3, is DTGVSQNPRHKITKRGQNVTFRCDPISEHNRLYWYRQTLGQGPEFLTYFQNEAQLEKSRLLSDRFSAERPKGSFSTLEIQRTEQGDSAMYLCASSYSGTDSGNTIYFGEGSWLTVV.